This T cell receptor (beta chain) was observed in a study of cytomegalovirus exposure and HLA in healthy donors. The study, taken as a whole, reports: Among TCR beta chains, those listed as cytomegalovirus-associated numbered over 150. Despite most TCR sequences being rare, some public TCRs occurred in many donors.

A word on this clone: Its antigen remains unidentified.

Researchers ran the PCR with 60 Vbeta and 13 Jbeta primers. Produced via immunoSEQ multiplex PCR; TCRdb's table is partial and in-frame only. This sample has about 160,000 clones, with roughly 80% found just once. The CDR3 totals 16 residues. Germline CDR1 SGHTA, CDR2 FQGNSA. V dropped 5 bases and J dropped 2 bases, with 17 bases sitting between them. The chain uses TRBV7-2 and TRBJ2-3; no reliable D call. The receptor was derived from a man aged 30 to 45 in good health and CMV-seronegative. Source material: PBMCs. Written as DNA, the CDR3 is TGTGCCAGCAGCCCTTATGGGTCGCGGTACACAGATACGCAGTATTTT. It encodes CASSPYGSRYTDTQYF.